Listed here are 25 T cell receptor beta chains from one sample, sequenced in a study of metastatic and nonmetastatic thyroid tumors. Every patient underwent thyroid surgery untreated. TCRdb recomputed clones from the PCR reads via MiXCR. The table has under 60,000 clones, less than 25% seen once. The sample was blood. Source of these receptors: a male donor with papillary thyroid cancer or a benign thyroid nodule (not recorded which). Some clones in this sample may be carry-over from other donors' samples.

This clone was seen ten or more times. V is TRBV10-3 and J is TRBJ1-1; D remains unclear. Germline V gene data show CDR1 as ENHRY and CDR2 as SYGVKD. The length of the CDR3 is 15 residues. Trimming removed 4 bases at V and 0 bases at J, with 12 bases between. This chain's CDR3 is CAISVEHPVNTEAFF. The CDR3 bases are TGTGCCATCAGTGTCGAACACCCTGTGAACACTGAAGCTTTCTTT.

This clone was observed a handful of times. The rearrangement uses TRBV7-9 and TRBJ1-5; tentative D call: TRBD1 (6 bases). Germline V gene sequence: CDR1 SEHNR, CDR2 FQNEAQ (reference sequence). The CDR3 is 13 amino acids. The ends were cut back, 2 bases at V and 5 bases at J, with 7 bases in the middle. The CDR3 DNA reads as TGTGCCAGCAGCTTATCAGGGGATCAGCCCCAGCATTTT. Its protein is CASSLSGDQPQHF.

This chain joins TRBV6-2 or TRBV6-3 and TRBJ2-7; possibly TRBD2 for D (5 bases). The germline V gene encodes CDR1 MNHEY and CDR2 SVGEGT. The CDR3 covers 15 residues. The V end was cut by 5 bases, the J end by 0 bases, with 14 bases between. This chain's CDR3 is CASSHPQRASYEQYF. CDR3 sequence (DNA): TGTGCCAGCAGTCACCCACAGAGGGCCTCCTACGAGCAGTACTTC.

This clone occurred many times. The chain joins TRBV5-5 to TRBJ2-3; the match to TRBD1 covers 7 bases. This CDR3 region has 14 residues. Germline CDR1 and CDR2: SGHKS and YYEKEE (reference sequence). J gave up 5 bases and V 2 bases, and 5 bases lay outside the gene matches. Here the CDR3 reads CASSFGQALDTQYF. The CDR3 coding sequence is TGTGCCAGCAGCTTCGGACAGGCCCTAGATACGCAGTATTTT.

This clone appeared a few times. The chain is built from TRBV11-1 and TRBJ1-2; D is undetermined. Trimming stripped 2 bases from V and 5 bases from J, with 9 bases between. The CDR3 loop spans 13 amino acids. Germline-derived CDR1 and CDR2 are SGHAT and FQDESV (reference sequence). CDR3 residues: CASSLKDLYGYTF. CDR3 nucleotide sequence: TGTGCCAGCAGCTTAAAGGATCTATATGGCTACACCTTC.

The J gene is TRBJ2-7, the V gene TRBV20-1; TRBD1 agrees at 9 bases. Trimming took 6 bases from V and 1 from J; bases not matched to a gene: 7. The germline gives CDR1 DFQATT, CDR2 SNEGSKA (reference sequence). The CDR3 length is 14 residues. CDR3 coding DNA: TGCAGTGCCTGTGACAGGGGGATGTCCTACGAGCAGTACTTC. Translated: CSACDRGMSYEQYF.

This clone was recorded a few times. The chain recombines TRBV27 with TRBJ1-5; possible D gene TRBD1, 6 bases. The V and J ends lost 5 bases and 2 bases respectively, with 13 bases between them. CDR1 is MNHEY and CDR2 is SMNVEV in the germline V gene (reference sequence). The CDR3 sequence is 15 residues long. The CDR3 spells CASSPLSGGNQPQHF. In DNA form, the CDR3 reads TGTGCCAGCAGTCCTTTGTCAGGGGGCAATCAGCCCCAGCATTTT.

This clone was counted at least ten times. The rearrangement joins TRBV28 to TRBJ2-7, with 7 bases fitting TRBD1. From germline, CDR1 is MDHEN and CDR2 SYDVKM. This CDR3 is 13 amino acids long. V shed 10 bases and J 2 bases; nucleotides not matched to a gene: 8. In nucleotides, the CDR3 is TGTGCCACCCAGGACAGGTCCGCCTACGAGCAGTACTTC. Amino acid sequence: CATQDRSAYEQYF.

This clone was recorded many times. V gene TRBV12-3 or TRBV12-4 combines with J gene TRBJ1-1; 10 positions agree with TRBD1. Trimming cost V 5 bases and J 2 bases; bases outside gene matches: 8. This CDR3 is built from 16 residues. The CDR3: CASSPPGTGVNTEAFF. CDR3 DNA sequence: TGTGCCAGCAGTCCTCCCGGGACAGGGGTAAACACTGAAGCTTTCTTT.

V gene TRBV20-1 combines with J gene TRBJ2-3; tentatively, D is TRBD1 or TRBD2 (6 bases each). Germline CDR1 and CDR2: DFQATT and SNEGSKA (reference sequence). V was pared by 0 bases and J by 2 bases, with 12 bases between. This CDR3 has 15 residues. CDR3 protein: CSARDLPGATDTQYF. The DNA for the CDR3 is TGCAGTGCTAGAGATCTACCGGGGGCCACAGATACGCAGTATTTT.

This clone was seen once. This chain connects TRBV9 to TRBJ2-5, with a possible D match to TRBD1 (5 bases). The CDR3 extends over 14 amino acids. The germline V gene has CDR1 SGDLS and CDR2 YYNGEE. The V end lost 4 bases, the J end lost 3 bases, and 13 bases lay between the germline ends. CDR3 bases: TGTGCCAGCAGCCATGACCTCAGGGAAGAGACCCAGTACTTC. Protein product: CASSHDLREETQYF.

This clone was counted many times. J is TRBJ1-5 and V is TRBV28; no reliable D call. The CDR3 length is 15 residues. V was shortened by 7 bases and J by 2 bases, with 15 bases between the two germline ends. Germline values: CDR1 MDHEN, CDR2 SYDVKM. CDR3 DNA: TGTGCCAGCAATCGCCTGAAGGGTGGCAATCAGCCCCAGCATTTT. Its protein product is CASNRLKGGNQPQHF. Full variable domain (rest looked up from reference TRBV28 and TRBJ1-5): DVKVTQSSRYLVKRTGEKVFLECVQDMDHENMFWYRQDPGLGLRLIYFSYDVKMKEKGDIPEGYSVSREKKERFSLILESASTNQTSMYLCASNRLKGGNQPQHFGDGTRLSIL.

This clone appeared many times. The chain recombines TRBV20-1 with TRBJ2-2; a possible D gene is TRBD2 (5 bases). The germline V and J ends were trimmed by 3 bases and 4 bases, with 12 bases remaining between them. This CDR3 contains 14 residues. Per the germline V gene, CDR1 is DFQATT and CDR2 is SNEGSKA (reference sequence). For the CDR3, the DNA is TGCAGTGCTAGTTTACGGGGTGGCACCGGGGAGCTGTTTTTT. This sequence encodes CSASLRGGTGELFF.

This clone was recorded many times. This chain uses TRBV28 with TRBJ1-5, with a possible D match to TRBD1 (5 bases). Germline values: CDR1 MDHEN, CDR2 SYDVKM. The CDR3 covers 18 residues. V was pared by 4 bases and J by 3 bases, with 22 bases between. DNA of the CDR3: TGTGCCAGCAGTTCGATAATATCAGGGACCAGCCTCAATCAGCCCCAGCATTTT. Translating it yields CASSSIISGTSLNQPQHF. Filled out from reference TRBV28 and TRBJ1-5, the complete variable domain reads DVKVTQSSRYLVKRTGEKVFLECVQDMDHENMFWYRQDPGLGLRLIYFSYDVKMKEKGDIPEGYSVSREKKERFSLILESASTNQTSMYLCASSSIISGTSLNQPQHFGDGTRLSIL.

The table lists this clone with many counts. The chain joins TRBV3-1 to TRBJ1-3; D gene ambiguous. The ends were cut back, 3 bases at V and 0 bases at J, with 12 bases in the middle. The CDR3 spans 16 residues. CDR1 is LGHDT, CDR2 YNNKEL, per germline (reference sequence). The CDR3 nucleotides read TGTGCCAGCAGCCATCCAATGGGCAGCTCTGGAAACACCATATATTTT. It translates to CASSHPMGSSGNTIYF.

This clone was observed at least ten times. The rearrangement uses TRBV12-5 and TRBJ2-1; D is unresolved. Germline V gene sequence: CDR1 LGHNT, CDR2 FRNRAP. The CDR3 covers 13 residues. Trimming pared 7 bases from V and 6 bases from J, leaving 13 bases between. The CDR3 protein is CASEFGRSNEQFF. The CDR3 DNA sequence: TGTGCTAGTGAATTTGGCCGTTCCAATGAGCAGTTCTTC.

As to this clone: This could be a read error, since a much larger clone is one nucleotide away. The chain employs TRBV6-1 and TRBJ2-3, with no clear D. Germline CDR1 reads MNHNS; CDR2 reads SASEGT. This CDR3 has 13 amino acids. V dropped 3 bases and J dropped 7 bases, with 11 bases sitting between them. The CDR3 protein is CASSDKGSYTQYF. The CDR3 DNA reads as TGTGCCAGCAGTGACAAGGGAAGTTATACGCAGTATTTT.

This clone was detected only a few times. The chain links TRBV28 to TRBJ2-1, with 9 bases identical to TRBD2. V was pared by 2 bases and J by 6 bases, with 8 bases of the junction left unmatched. Germline V gives CDR1 MDHEN, CDR2 SYDVKM. This CDR3 is built from 16 residues. This chain's CDR3 is CASSLPLAGICNEQFF. The DNA of the CDR3 is TGTGCCAGCAGTTTACCTCTAGCGGGAATCTGCAATGAGCAGTTCTTC.

There are many counts of this clone. This chain links TRBV15 with TRBJ2-3; 14 bases match TRBD2. The CDR3 sequence is 15 residues long. Germline V lookup: CDR1 LNHNV, CDR2 YYDKDF (reference sequence). V was clipped by 3 bases and J by 5 bases; unmatched bases: 1. The CDR3 is CATSRTSGGGDTQYF. The CDR3 region has the DNA TGTGCCACCAGCAGGACTAGCGGGGGGGGAGATACGCAGTATTTT.

This clone appeared a single time. At one end the junction does not follow the germline gene, possibly because of a read error. The genes are TRBV7-6 and TRBJ1-6; D might be TRBD1 (5 bases). This CDR3 region has 14 residues. Germline CDR1 and CDR2: SGHVS and FNYEAQ. The CDR3 reads CASSHRSGNSPLRF. CDR3 coding DNA: TGTGCCAGCAGCCATAGATCAGGGAATTCACCCCTCCGATTT.

On this clone: A junction end diverges from the germline sequence, so it may reflect a read error. The chain combines TRBV11-1 with TRBJ2-3; D perhaps matches TRBD1 (5 bases). The DNA end lines up better with TRBJ1-5; the J call may be wrong. Germline values: CDR1 SGHAT, CDR2 FQDESV (reference sequence). This CDR3 spans 15 amino acids. CDR3 DNA: TGTGCCAGCATCTTAAGGGACCCTACGACAGATACTCAGCATTTT. This gives the protein CASILRDPTTDTQHF.

This clone has a count of ten or more. This chain joins TRBV24-1 and TRBJ2-3, with D uncertain. The CDR3 totals 17 residues. Germline V gene sequence: CDR1 KGHDR, CDR2 SFDVKD. Trimming took off 3 bases at V and 1 base at J, with 16 bases between the two ends. The CDR3 here is CATSDPRVSTGTDTQYF. The CDR3 DNA reads TGTGCCACCAGTGATCCCCGGGTCTCAACGGGCACAGATACGCAGTATTTT.

Judged by abundance, this clone is medium-sized (0.01 to 0.1%). The chain has TRBV5-1 and TRBJ2-7; tentatively, D is TRBD2 (5 bases). This CDR3 has 15 amino acids. Germline loops: CDR1 SGHRS, CDR2 YFSETQ. V was trimmed by 4 bases and J by 0 bases, leaving 14 bases between them. For the CDR3, the DNA is TGCGCCAGCAGCCCGAATGCAGGACTCTCCTACGAGCAGTACTTC. Protein: CASSPNAGLSYEQYF.

This clone was seen ten or more times. This chain joins TRBV28 and TRBJ2-1; 8 bases are a match to TRBD1. Trimming removed 6 bases from V and 6 bases from J; junction bases left unmatched: 10. Looked up from germline, CDR1 is MDHEN and CDR2 is SYDVKM. The CDR3 totals 15 residues. In DNA form, the CDR3 reads TGTGCCAGCAGGATGGGACAGGTGGGGGTCAATGAGCAGTTCTTC. Amino acid sequence: CASRMGQVGVNEQFF.

This clone was detected a few times. The V and J genes are TRBV7-2 and TRBJ2-3, with D perhaps matching TRBD2 (6 bases). This CDR3 is 17 amino acids long. Germline V CDR1 and CDR2: SGHTA, FQGNSA. Trimming took 1 base from V and 1 from J, leaving 15 bases between them. CDR3 in DNA: TGTGCCAGCAGCTTAGGGGTGGAGGGGCCTGGCACAGATACGCAGTATTTT. Translated: CASSLGVEGPGTDTQYF.